The rows below give T cell receptor beta chains drawn from one sample of a study of cytomegalovirus exposure and HLA in healthy donors. The repertoire was sequenced with immunoSEQ multiplex PCR; TCRdb's copy has only in-frame clones and lacks some. The sample has about 200,000 clones, roughly 83% seen once. Material: PBMCs. The receptors come from a male donor in good health and CMV-seropositive. CDR3s include the opening cysteine and the closing phenylalanine or tryptophan. D genes are given only for firm matches. The size of a clone is reported for some rows only, either as once, few or many, or as a class for expanded clones.

v_call	j_call	clone_size	d_call	cdr3_nt	cdr3_aa
TRBV9	TRBJ1-5	-	TRBD1	TGTGCCAGCAGCGTAGATCAGGGGGAACAGCCCCAGCATTTT	CASSVDQGEQPQHF
TRBV29-1	TRBJ2-5	few	-	TGCAGCGTTGACAGTACGGGGACCCAGTACTTC	CSVDSTGTQYF
TRBV10-3	TRBJ2-7	-	TRBD2	TGTGCCATCAGTGCCAGCGGGGGGGCCCCATGGGAGCAGTACTTC	CAISASGGAPWEQYF
TRBV6-5	TRBJ1-5	-	-	TGTGCCAGCAGTTCCCTTACAACACAGCCCCAGCATTTT	CASSSLTTQPQHF
TRBV11-3	TRBJ2-2	few	-	TGTGCCAGCAGCTTCAGGGGTGCGAACACCGGGGAGCTGTTTTTT	CASSFRGANTGELFF
TRBV11-3	TRBJ2-5	-	-	TGTGCCAGCAGCTTAACATCCGGGAGTTGGGAGACCCAGTACTTC	CASSLTSGSWETQYF
TRBV5-4	TRBJ1-4	-	-	TGTGCCAGCAGCTTGGCAGGGGCCGAAAAACTGTTTTTT	CASSLAGAEKLFF
TRBV6-5	TRBJ1-5	-	-	TGTGCCAGCAGCCCCGGACAGTTCAATCAGCCCCAGCATTTT	CASSPGQFNQPQHF
TRBV19	TRBJ1-3	-	TRBD1	TGTGCCAGTAGTACAGGGGGCTCTGGAAACACCATATATTTT	CASSTGGSGNTIYF
TRBV5-1	TRBJ2-7	once	-	TGCGCCAGCAGCCGGCCGGACAGCGACTTGGGGGAGCAGTACTTC	CASSRPDSDLGEQYF
TRBV28	TRBJ1-2	few	-	TGTGCCAGCAGTTCGCCCTGGGGGGGTTTCTCCTATGGCTACACCTTC	CASSSPWGGFSYGYTF
TRBV10-3	TRBJ1-4	-	-	TGTGCCATCAGGGGGGACGGACAGCCTTCTAATGAAAAACTGTTTTTT	CAIRGDGQPSNEKLFF
TRBV7-3	TRBJ2-3	-	-	TGTGCCAGCAGCCGAGGGAGAGATACGCAGTATTTT	CASSRGRDTQYF
TRBV7-2	TRBJ1-2	-	TRBD1	TGTGCCAGCAGCTTGGGGCGGGACAGGCGATACTATGGCTACACCTTC	CASSLGRDRRYYGYTF
TRBV10-1	TRBJ2-5	-	-	TGCGCCAGCAGTTTTAAAGAGACCCAGTACTTC	CASSFKETQYF
TRBV7-3	TRBJ2-1	-	TRBD2	TGTGCCAGCAGCCAGGGACTAGCGGGAAAGAACAATGAGCAGTTCTTC	CASSQGLAGKNNEQFF
TRBV6-5	TRBJ1-1	-	-	TGTGCCAGCACCCTCCAGGGCACTGAAGCTTTCTTT	CASTLQGTEAFF
TRBV13	TRBJ2-5	-	-	TGTGCCAGCAGCTCCCGCCGGGGAGAGACCCAGTACTTC	CASSSRRGETQYF
TRBV4-1	TRBJ1-1	-	-	TGCGCCAGCAGCCAAGATACAACCAACACCGAAGCTTTCTTT	CASSQDTTNTEAFF
TRBV18	TRBJ1-4	once	TRBD1	TGTGCCAGCTCACCCCAGATGACAGGGGGGAATGAAAAACTGTTTTTT	CASSPQMTGGNEKLFF
TRBV28	TRBJ2-3	-	TRBD2	TGTGCCAGCAGGCCCTCGACTAGCGGGAGAACAGATACGCAGTATTTT	CASRPSTSGRTDTQYF
TRBV7-9	TRBJ2-7	once	TRBD1	TGTGCCAGCAGCAACACAGGGGGTAGCTTAGAGCAGTACTTC	CASSNTGGSLEQYF
TRBV2	TRBJ1-2	-	-	TGTGCCAGCAGTGATCTGGCCTCCTATGGCTACACCTTC	CASSDLASYGYTF
TRBV7-3	TRBJ2-5	-	-	TGTGCCAGCAGCAGGGGGGGCCTAGAGACCCAGTACTTC	CASSRGGLETQYF
TRBV5-1	TRBJ2-7	-	TRBD2	TGCGCCAGCAGCTTAAGGACGGGGGGGAAAGAGCAGTACTTC	CASSLRTGGKEQYF
TRBV27	TRBJ1-6	-	-	TGTGCCAGCAGTTTGCCAAGGAGGTTGAATTCACCCCTCCACTTT	CASSLPRRLNSPLHF
TRBV7-9	TRBJ2-2	-	-	TGTGCCAGCAGGGACGGGGAATGGACCGGGGAGCTGTTTTTT	CASRDGEWTGELFF
TRBV19	TRBJ2-3	-	TRBD2	TGTGCCAGTAGTATGTTTAGCGGGGGCACAGATACGCAGTATTTT	CASSMFSGGTDTQYF
TRBV5-5	TRBJ2-7	-	-	TGTGCCAGCAGCTGGGGCTCAGGGGCGGACGAGCAGTACTTC	CASSWGSGADEQYF
TRBV2	TRBJ2-7	-	-	TGTGCCAGCAGTGAAGAGTCCCCTAATAACCGGTACTTC	CASSEESPNNRYF
TRBV6-6	TRBJ2-5	few	-	TGTGCCAGCCAGAACAAGGAGGGGGGGGAGACCCAGTACTTC	CASQNKEGGETQYF
TRBV2	TRBJ1-2	-	TRBD1	TGTGCCAGCAGTGAAGTGGTTTGGACAGGCAACTATGGCTACACCTTC	CASSEVVWTGNYGYTF
TRBV6-5	TRBJ2-1	-	TRBD2	TGTGCCAGCAGCCCAACCCAACTAGCGAATGAGCAGTTCTTC	CASSPTQLANEQFF
TRBV7-9	TRBJ2-3	-	-	TGTGCCAGCAGCTTCGAGCCCCCGCAGTATTTT	CASSFEPPQYF
TRBV2	TRBJ2-2	-	-	TGTGCCAGCAGTGGTTTACGGTTCACCGGGGAGCTGTTTTTT	CASSGLRFTGELFF
TRBV10-2	TRBJ2-1	-	TRBD2	TGCGCCAGCAGTGAGAGGACTGGCGGGGGGGCAGGTGAGCAGTTCTTC	CASSERTGGGAGEQFF
TRBV29-1	TRBJ2-7	-	-	TGCAGCGTTGGACAGAGGTCCTACGAGCAGTACTTC	CSVGQRSYEQYF